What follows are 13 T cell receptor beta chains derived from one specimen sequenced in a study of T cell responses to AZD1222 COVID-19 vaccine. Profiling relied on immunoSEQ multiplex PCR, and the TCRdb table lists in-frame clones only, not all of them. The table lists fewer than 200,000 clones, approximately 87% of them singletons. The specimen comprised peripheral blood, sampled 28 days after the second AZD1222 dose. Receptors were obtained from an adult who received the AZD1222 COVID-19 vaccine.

This CDR3 reads CASRRGDKNTGELFF. Written as DNA, the CDR3 is TGTGCCAGCAGGCGGGGGGACAAGAACACCGGGGAGCTGTTTTTT. The chain employs TRBV6-4 and TRBJ2-2; TRBD2 matches 8 bases. Germline assignment: CDR1 MRHNA and CDR2 SNTAGT. The length of the CDR3 is 15 residues. Trimming at V came to 6 bases and at J to 1 base, leaving 4 bases not matched to a gene.

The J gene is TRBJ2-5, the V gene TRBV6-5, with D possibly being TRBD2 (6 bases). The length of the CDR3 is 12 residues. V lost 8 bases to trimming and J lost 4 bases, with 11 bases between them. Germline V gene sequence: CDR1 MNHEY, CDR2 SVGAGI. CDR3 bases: TGTGCCAGCCTGGGGGGAAGAGAGACCCAGTACTTC. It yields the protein CASLGGRETQYF.

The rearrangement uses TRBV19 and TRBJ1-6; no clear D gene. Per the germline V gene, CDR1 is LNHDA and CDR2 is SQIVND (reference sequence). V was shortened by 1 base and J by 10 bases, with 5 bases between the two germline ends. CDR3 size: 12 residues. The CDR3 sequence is CASSIAESPLHF. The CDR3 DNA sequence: TGTGCCAGTAGTATAGCTGAGTCACCCCTCCACTTT.

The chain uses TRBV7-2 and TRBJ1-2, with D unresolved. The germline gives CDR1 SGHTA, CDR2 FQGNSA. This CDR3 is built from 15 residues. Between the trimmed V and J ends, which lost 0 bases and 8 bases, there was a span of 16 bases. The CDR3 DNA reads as TGTGCCAGCAGCTTAGCGATAAAGGCAGTGGAAGGCTACACCTTC. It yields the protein CASSLAIKAVEGYTF. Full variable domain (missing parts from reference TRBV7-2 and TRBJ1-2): GAGVSQSPSNKVTEKGKDVELRCDPISGHTALYWYRQSLGQGLEFLIYFQGNSAPDKSGLPSDRFSAERTGGSVSTLTIQRTQQEDSAVYLCASSLAIKAVEGYTFGSGTRLTVV.

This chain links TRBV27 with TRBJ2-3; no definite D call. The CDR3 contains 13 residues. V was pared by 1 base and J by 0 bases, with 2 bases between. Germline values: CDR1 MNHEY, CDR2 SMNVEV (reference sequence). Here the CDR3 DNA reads TGTGCCAGCAGTTTATGGAGCACAGATACGCAGTATTTT. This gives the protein CASSLWSTDTQYF.

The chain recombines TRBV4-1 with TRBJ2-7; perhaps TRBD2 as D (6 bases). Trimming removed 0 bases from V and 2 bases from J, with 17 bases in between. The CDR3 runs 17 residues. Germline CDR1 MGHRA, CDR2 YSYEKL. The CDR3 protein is CASSQDMEGGATYEQYF. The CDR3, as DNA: TGCGCCAGCAGCCAAGATATGGAGGGTGGGGCCACCTACGAGCAGTACTTC.

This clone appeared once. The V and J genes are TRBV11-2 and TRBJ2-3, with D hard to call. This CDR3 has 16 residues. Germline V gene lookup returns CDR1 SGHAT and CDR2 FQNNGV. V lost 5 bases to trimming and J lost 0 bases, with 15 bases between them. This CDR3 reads CASSHSVRHSTDTQYF. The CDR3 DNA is TGTGCCAGCAGCCACTCGGTTAGGCACAGCACAGATACGCAGTATTTT.

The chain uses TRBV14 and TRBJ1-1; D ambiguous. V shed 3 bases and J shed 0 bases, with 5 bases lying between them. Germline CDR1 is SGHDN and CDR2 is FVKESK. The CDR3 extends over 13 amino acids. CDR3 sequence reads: CASSHIMNTEAFF. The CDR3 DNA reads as TGTGCCAGCAGCCACATAATGAACACTGAAGCTTTCTTT. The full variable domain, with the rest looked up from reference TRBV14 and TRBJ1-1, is EAGVTQFPSHSVIEKGQTVTLRCDPISGHDNLYWYRRVMGKEIKFLLHFVKESKQDESGMPNNRFLAERTGGTYSTLKVQPAELEDSGVYFCASSHIMNTEAFFGQGTRLTVV.

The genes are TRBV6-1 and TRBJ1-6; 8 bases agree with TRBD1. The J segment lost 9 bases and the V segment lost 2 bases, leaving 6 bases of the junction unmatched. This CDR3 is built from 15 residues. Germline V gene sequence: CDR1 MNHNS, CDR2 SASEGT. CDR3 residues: CASSESRQGSSPLHF. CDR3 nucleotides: TGTGCCAGCAGTGAATCACGACAGGGGAGTTCACCCCTCCACTTT.

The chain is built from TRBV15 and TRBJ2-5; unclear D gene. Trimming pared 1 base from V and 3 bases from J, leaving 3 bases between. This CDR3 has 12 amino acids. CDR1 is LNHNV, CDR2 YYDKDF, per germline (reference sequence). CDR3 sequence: CATSRAEETQYF. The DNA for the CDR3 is TGTGCCACCAGCAGAGCGGAAGAGACCCAGTACTTC.

Here the CDR3 reads CASAGGYSNQPQHF. For the CDR3, the DNA is TGTGCCTCGGCGGGGGGATATAGCAATCAGCCCCAGCATTTT. V and J are TRBV30 and TRBJ1-5; possible D gene TRBD1, 5 bases. The V end was cut by 7 bases, the J end by 0 bases, with 13 bases between. The CDR3 length is 14 residues. Germline-derived CDR1 and CDR2 are GTSNPN and SVGIG (reference sequence).

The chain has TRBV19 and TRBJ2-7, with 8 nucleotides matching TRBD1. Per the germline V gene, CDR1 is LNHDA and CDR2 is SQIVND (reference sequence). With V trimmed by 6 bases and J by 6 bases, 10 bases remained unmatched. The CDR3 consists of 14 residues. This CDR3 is CASSLGQGFSEQYF. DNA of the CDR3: TGTGCCAGTAGCCTCGGACAGGGATTCTCCGAGCAGTACTTC.

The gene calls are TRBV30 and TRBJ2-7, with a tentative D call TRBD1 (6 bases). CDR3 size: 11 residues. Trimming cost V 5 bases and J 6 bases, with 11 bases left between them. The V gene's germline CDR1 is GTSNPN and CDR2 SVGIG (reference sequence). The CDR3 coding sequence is TGTGCCTGGTCTCTCAGGGGCGAGCAGTACTTC. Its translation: CAWSLRGEQYF.